Sequencing of this T cell receptor beta chain was carried out in a study of graft-versus-host responses after intestinal transplantation. Across the whole study: Following induction with anti-thymocyte globulin, all recipients were given tacrolimus and steroids for roughly three years. Whole-study findings and limits: Circulating GvH clones peaking coincided with falling HvG clones soon after transplant. Individuals carrying graft-donor T cell macrochimerism showed high graft-versus-host to host-versus-graft clonal ratios in allografts.

Some 200,000 CFSE-labeled responder cells were plated with some 200,000 irradiated, violet-dye-labeled stimulator cells. After the reaction, the investigators sorted the proliferating CFSE-low CD3+CD4+ and CD3+CD8+ responders. This clone showed up just a few times. The CDR3 extends over 14 amino acids. V was clipped by 5 bases and J by 8 bases; unmatched bases: 11. In germline, CDR1 is SGHTA, CDR2 FQGNSA. The table came from immunoSEQ multiplex PCR; TCRdb's copy has only in-frame clones and leaves some out. The sample has about 12,000 clones, roughly 30% seen once. The rearrangement joins TRBV7-2 to TRBJ1-2; TRBD1 matches 7 bases. This receptor was identified in a human patient who received an intestinal transplant. The sequences come from alloreactive CD8+ T cells from a mixed lymphocyte reaction culture, collected before intestinal transplant. Indicated subset: CFSE-low proliferating T cells sorted from roughly 6-day pre-transplant mixed lymphocyte reaction (GvH or HvG direction). This CDR3 is CASSQWTGLQGYTF. The CDR3 nucleotides read TGTGCCAGCAGCCAATGGACAGGCTTGCAGGGCTACACCTTC.